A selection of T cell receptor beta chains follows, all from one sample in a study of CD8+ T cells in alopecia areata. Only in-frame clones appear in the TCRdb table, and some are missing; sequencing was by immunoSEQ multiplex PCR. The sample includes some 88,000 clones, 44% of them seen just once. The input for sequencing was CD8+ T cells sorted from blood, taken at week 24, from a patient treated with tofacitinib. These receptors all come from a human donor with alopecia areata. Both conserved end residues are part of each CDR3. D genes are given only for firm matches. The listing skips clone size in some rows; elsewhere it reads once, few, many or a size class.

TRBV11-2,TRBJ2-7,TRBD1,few,CASRPTGTGFASYEQYF,TGTGCCAGCAGACCTACCGGGACAGGGTTCGCCTCCTACGAGCAGTACTTC
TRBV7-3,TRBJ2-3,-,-,CASSLKSTDTQYF,TGTGCCAGCAGCTTAAAGTCCACAGATACGCAGTATTTT
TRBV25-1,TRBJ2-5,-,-,CASSDAGETQYF,TGTGCCAGCAGTGACGCCGGTGAGACCCAGTACTTC
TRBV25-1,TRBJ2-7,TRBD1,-,CASSDGQGVGYEQYF,TGTGCCAGCAGTGATGGACAGGGGGTGGGCTACGAGCAGTACTTC
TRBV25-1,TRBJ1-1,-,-,CASSLPGMNTEAFF,TGTGCCAGCAGTCTACCCGGCATGAACACTGAAGCTTTCTTT
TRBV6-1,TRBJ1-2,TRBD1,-,CASSELGTGKLRLGGYTF,TGTGCCAGCAGTGAACTCGGGACAGGGAAATTGAGGCTAGGCGGCTACACCTTC
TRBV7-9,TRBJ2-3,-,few,CASSQTGADTQYF,TGTGCCAGCAGCCAAACGGGGGCAGATACGCAGTATTTT
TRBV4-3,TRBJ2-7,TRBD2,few,CASSQAWTSGTYEQYF,TGCGCCAGCAGCCAGGCCTGGACTAGCGGGACATACGAGCAGTACTTC
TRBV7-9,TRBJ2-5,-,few,CASSLPTTEETQYF,TGTGCCAGCAGCTTACCTACTACCGAAGAGACCCAGTACTTC
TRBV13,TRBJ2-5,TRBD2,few,CASSPAASGRRETQYF,TGTGCCAGCAGTCCCGCGGCTAGCGGGAGGAGAGAGACCCAGTACTTC
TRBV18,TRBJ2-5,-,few,CASSPPGETQYF,TGTGCCAGCTCACCACCGGGAGAGACCCAGTACTTC
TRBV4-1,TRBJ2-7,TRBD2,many,CASSQETGTSGHYEQYF,TGCGCCAGCAGCCAAGAAACGGGGACTAGCGGCCACTACGAGCAGTACTTC
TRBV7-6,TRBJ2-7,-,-,CASSPERVGDHEQYF,TGTGCCAGCAGCCCCGAGCGGGTGGGGGACCACGAGCAGTACTTC
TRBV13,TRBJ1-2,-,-,CASSSAKGQDRYGYTF,TGTGCCAGCAGCTCAGCGAAAGGCCAGGACCGCTATGGCTACACCTTC
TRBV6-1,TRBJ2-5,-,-,CASSASRGETQYF,TGTGCCAGCAGCGCATCTAGGGGGGAGACCCAGTACTTC
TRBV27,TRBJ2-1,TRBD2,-,CATRTSGGPYNEQFF,TGTGCCACCCGGACTAGCGGGGGTCCCTACAATGAGCAGTTCTTC
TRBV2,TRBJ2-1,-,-,CASSLQGTFNEQFF,TGTGCCAGCAGCCTTCAGGGGACCTTCAATGAGCAGTTCTTC
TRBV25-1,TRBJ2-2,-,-,CASSPLGRENTGELFF,TGTGCCAGCAGTCCCCTCGGAAGGGAGAACACCGGGGAGCTGTTTTTT
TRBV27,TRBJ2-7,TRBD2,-,CASSLRGLAGEGYEQYF,TGTGCCAGCAGTTTGAGGGGACTAGCGGGAGAGGGCTACGAGCAGTACTTC